A single sample is the source of the 24 T cell receptor beta chains below, sequenced in a study of T cells in Graves' hyperthyroidism and ophthalmopathy (dated by TCRdb to the late 2010s). Library construction relied on multiplex PCR. The listed sequencing device is Illumina HiSeq 2000. Amplification of TCR beta CDR3 regions was carried out from RNA transcripts. The TCR CDR3 was subjected to a first round of RT-PCR using the HTBI primer set and the Qiagen OneStep RT-PCR kit. The raw public data were reprocessed by TCRdb itself: fastp quality trimming at Q25, MiXCR clonotype calling, in-frame beta chains only. Rows with a matching CDR3 protein are joined into one entry that keeps the most common DNA and genes. In this sample the table shows 500,000 to 800,000 distinct CDR3 sequences, roughly 14% of which occur a single time. Of the sample, roughly an eighth is held by the ten largest clones. Material: blood. The source of these receptors is a woman aged 50 to 60 with Graves' ophthalmopathy.

The chain carries TRBV28 and TRBJ2-1; 9 nucleotides match TRBD2. Germline assignment: CDR1 MDHEN and CDR2 SYDVKM. After removal of 5 bases from V and 2 bases from J, the junction contained 13 bases not matched to a gene. The CDR3 length is 18 residues. The CDR3 coding sequence is TGTGCCAGCAGTCCCGGGACTAGCAGGGGAAGGGCCTACAATGAGCAGTTCTTC. It is translated as CASSPGTSRGRAYNEQFF. Combining the CDR3 with reference TRBV28 and TRBJ2-1 gives the whole variable domain DVKVTQSSRYLVKRTGEKVFLECVQDMDHENMFWYRQDPGLGLRLIYFSYDVKMKEKGDIPEGYSVSREKKERFSLILESASTNQTSMYLCASSPGTSRGRAYNEQFFGPGTRLTVL.

This clonotype was detected many times. The rearrangement joins TRBV27 to TRBJ2-7, with TRBD1 matching 9 bases. Germline values: CDR1 MNHEY, CDR2 SMNVEV (reference sequence). Germline trimming cut 5 bases from V and 3 bases from J; bases unmatched to any gene: 5. The length of the CDR3 is 14 residues. The CDR3 sequence is CASSNLGQGYEQYF. In DNA form, the CDR3 reads TGTGCCAGCAGTAACCTGGGACAGGGCTACGAGCAGTACTTC.

This clonotype was detected ten times or more. V is TRBV7-3 and J is TRBJ2-1, with a tentative D call TRBD2 (6 bases). The V end lost 1 base, the J end lost 2 bases, and 15 bases lay between the germline ends. CDR3 length equals 17 residues. The V gene's germline CDR1 is SGHTA and CDR2 FQGTGA. The CDR3 region is CASSLRAAGTAYNEQFF. The CDR3 nucleotides are TGTGCCAGCAGCTTAAGGGCAGCGGGTACCGCCTACAATGAGCAGTTCTTC.

Many counts were recorded for this clonotype. The V call is TRBV7-3, the J call TRBJ2-5, with 7 bases aligning to TRBD1. Losses at the gene ends were 0 bases for V and 4 bases for J; bases not matched to a gene: 2. Germline CDR1 and CDR2: SGHTA and FQGTGA. The length of the CDR3 is 14 residues. The CDR3 sequence is CASSLTGGGETQYF. CDR3 sequence (DNA): TGTGCCAGCAGCTTAACAGGGGGCGGAGAGACCCAGTACTTC. The full variable domain, rest sourced from reference TRBV7-3 and TRBJ2-5, is GAGVSQTPSNKVTEKGKYVELRCDPISGHTALYWYRQSLGQGPEFLIYFQGTGAADDSGLPNDRFFAVRPEGSVSTLKIQRTERGDSAVYLCASSLTGGGETQYFGPGTRLLVL.

The sample holds many counts of this clonotype. This chain joins TRBV28 and TRBJ1-1; 8 bases map to TRBD1. V shed 6 bases and J 9 bases; nucleotides not matched to a gene: 9. The CDR3 spans 13 residues. Germline CDR1 MDHEN, CDR2 SYDVKM. As DNA, the CDR3 is TGTGCCAGCAGCTCCTTCGGGACAGGCAAAGCTTTCTTT. It translates to CASSSFGTGKAFF.

This clonotype was counted at least ten times. This rearrangement joins TRBV12-3 or TRBV12-4 to TRBJ2-5; D ambiguous. This CDR3 has 14 amino acids. V lost 2 bases, J lost 1 base, and 8 bases lay in between. CDR3 nucleotide sequence: TGTGCCAGCAGTTTACCGGGCATCCAAGAGACCCAGTACTTC. Amino acids: CASSLPGIQETQYF.

This clonotype came up a few times. The chain has TRBV5-6 and TRBJ1-6; 7 bases are shared with TRBD1. V was clipped by 3 bases and J by 7 bases; unmatched bases: 7. Germline values: CDR1 SGHDT, CDR2 YYEEEE. The CDR3 is 15 amino acids. The CDR3 loop reads CASSSPGTENSPLHF. The CDR3 DNA sequence: TGTGCCAGCAGCTCCCCAGGGACAGAAAATTCACCCCTCCACTTT.

This clonotype has at least ten counts. This chain connects TRBV30 to TRBJ2-7, with TRBD2 identical over 12 bases. The CDR3 loop spans 17 amino acids. Germline V gene data show CDR1 as GTSNPN and CDR2 as SVGIG (reference sequence). V was pared by 5 bases and J by 2 bases, with 13 bases of the junction left unmatched. For the CDR3, the DNA is TGTGCCTGGGAACTTGGACTAGCGGGAACAACCCCCTACGAGCAGTACTTC. It specifies CAWELGLAGTTPYEQYF.

The chain is built from TRBV2 and TRBJ2-3; perhaps TRBD1 as D (8 bases). Per germline, CDR1 SNHLY and CDR2 FYNNEI. V lost 6 bases, J lost 0 bases, and 16 bases lay in between. The CDR3 has 16 residues. The CDR3 region has the DNA TGTGCCAGCAGGGGGGAGGGACAGGAAAGCACAGATACGCAGTATTTT. Residues: CASRGEGQESTDTQYF.

This clonotype was seen repeatedly, ten times or more. CDR3 coding DNA: TGCGCCAGCAGCCAAGGTCAGGGGAGGGAGACCCAGTACTTC. Its protein product is CASSQGQGRETQYF. The J gene is TRBJ2-5, the V gene TRBV4-1; tentatively, D is TRBD1 or TRBD2 (6 bases each). V was shortened by 1 base and J by 5 bases, with 11 bases between the two germline ends. The CDR3 sequence is 14 residues long. CDR1 is MGHRA, CDR2 YSYEKL, per germline.

V and J are TRBV7-3 and TRBJ2-3; a weak D match, TRBD1 (5 bases). CDR3 length equals 15 residues. Germline values: CDR1 SGHTA, CDR2 FQGTGA. V was pared by 3 bases and J by 2 bases, with 12 bases between. CDR3 DNA sequence: TGTGCCAGCAGCTTTCCCAGGGCCATCACAGATACGCAGTATTTT. Its translation is CASSFPRAITDTQYF. Based on the CDR3 plus reference TRBV7-3 and TRBJ2-3, the full variable domain is GAGVSQTPSNKVTEKGKYVELRCDPISGHTALYWYRQSLGQGPEFLIYFQGTGAADDSGLPNDRFFAVRPEGSVSTLKIQRTERGDSAVYLCASSFPRAITDTQYFGPGTRLTVL.

This clonotype was recorded many times. The gene calls are TRBV18 and TRBJ1-1, with D hard to call. Germline assignment: CDR1 KGHSH and CDR2 LQKENI. This CDR3 contains 16 residues. The V end was cut by 3 bases, the J end by 1 base, with 15 bases between. CDR3 DNA: TGTGCCAGCTCACCCCCCGGGTCGGAAGGGAACACTGAAGCTTTCTTT. This codes for CASSPPGSEGNTEAFF.

On this clonotype itself: This may arise from a read error, as a much more abundant clone is one base away. This sequence joins TRBV29-1 and TRBJ1-1, with 7 positions matching TRBD1. Germline-derived CDR1 and CDR2 are SQVTM and ANQGSEA. This CDR3 is 13 amino acids long. CDR3 residues: CSVSQGLNAEAFF. CDR3 sequence (DNA): TGCAGCGTTTCACAGGGGCTGAACGCTGAAGCTTTCTTT.

This clonotype came up many times. The chain has TRBV7-3 and TRBJ1-1; 8 bases match TRBD1. Germline lookup yields CDR1 SGHTA and CDR2 FQGTGA. There are 14 residues in the CDR3. J lost 3 bases, V lost 5 bases, and 5 bases had no gene match. For the CDR3, the DNA is TGTGCCAGCAGCGTGACAGGGGTGGACACTGAAGCTTTCTTT. It yields the protein CASSVTGVDTEAFF.

This clonotype was found many times. The chain couples TRBV7-8 to TRBJ2-5; the D gene is possibly TRBD1 (6 bases). V lost 5 bases and J 3 bases, leaving 19 bases between the germline ends. This CDR3 has 16 residues. Germline CDR1 is SGHVS and CDR2 is FQNEAQ. CDR3 in amino acids: CASSAHPGQIEETQYF. CDR3 coding DNA: TGTGCCAGCAGCGCCCACCCAGGACAGATCGAAGAGACCCAGTACTTC.

This clonotype has ten or more counts. This sequence joins TRBV5-1 and TRBJ2-3; 16 bases are shared with TRBD2. CDR3 size: 17 residues. CDR1 SGHRS and CDR2 YFSETQ come from the germline V gene. V was pared by 3 bases and J by 5 bases, with 6 bases of the junction left unmatched. The DNA of the CDR3 is TGCGCCAGCAGCTCCGGGACTAGCGGGAGGGCGGTAGATACGCAGTATTTT. Encoded protein: CASSSGTSGRAVDTQYF.

This clonotype was seen repeatedly, ten times or more. V usage is TRBV5-1 and J usage is TRBJ2-3; D remains unclear. Per the germline V gene, CDR1 is SGHRS and CDR2 is YFSETQ. The CDR3 spans 13 residues. V dropped 6 bases and J dropped 3 bases, with 11 bases sitting between them. The CDR3 loop is CASNARVTDTQYF. The CDR3 nucleotides read TGCGCCAGCAACGCAAGGGTAACAGATACGCAGTATTTT.

This clonotype was counted at least ten times. The rearrangement links TRBV20-1 to TRBJ2-2; D may be TRBD1 or TRBD2 (9 bases each). Germline CDR1 reads DFQATT; CDR2 reads SNEGSKA (reference sequence). V was clipped by 3 bases and J by 2 bases, with 34 bases between them. The CDR3 consists of 22 residues. CDR3 amino acids: CSARSTGGHAVGGRVNTGELFF. In nucleotides, the CDR3 is TGCAGTGCTAGGTCGACAGGGGGACACGCCGTCGGCGGGAGGGTAAACACCGGGGAGCTGTTTTTT.

This clonotype was seen many times. This chain joins TRBV24-1 and TRBJ1-1, with 7 bases aligning to TRBD1. The CDR3 spans 13 residues. V trimming: 9 bases; J trimming: 2 bases; junction bases outside the gene matches: 5. Germline lookup yields CDR1 KGHDR and CDR2 SFDVKD. The CDR3, as DNA: TGTGCCACCGCAGGGGGTAGAAACACTGAAGCTTTCTTT. Translated, it gives CATAGGRNTEAFF.

The sample holds many counts of this clonotype. CDR3 region: CASSLFGSDEKLFF. CDR3 nucleotide sequence: TGCGCCAGCAGCTTGTTTGGATCTGACGAAAAACTGTTTTTT. This chain links TRBV5-1 with TRBJ1-4; D remains unclear. The CDR3 totals 14 residues. The V end lost 1 base, the J end lost 8 bases, and 12 bases lay between the germline ends. CDR1 and CDR2 from the germline V gene are SGHRS and YFSETQ.

The chain uses TRBV2 and TRBJ1-6; 7 bases align to TRBD1. The CDR3 is 14 residues long. Trimming removed 9 bases from V and 6 bases from J; junction bases left unmatched: 8. Germline V CDR1 and CDR2: SNHLY, FYNNEI. The CDR3 loop reads CASGPQGVNSPLHF. The CDR3 bases are TGTGCCAGTGGTCCGCAGGGGGTTAATTCACCCCTCCACTTT. Variable domain in full (rest from reference TRBV2 and TRBJ1-6): EPEVTQTPSHQVTQMGQEVILRCVPISNHLYFYWYRQILGQKVEFLVSFYNNEISEKSEIFDDQFSVERPDGSNFTLKIRSTKLEDSAMYFCASGPQGVNSPLHFGNGTRLTVT.

This clonotype was observed many times. This chain links TRBV12-3 or TRBV12-4 with TRBJ2-7; 7 positions match TRBD2. With 5 bases clipped from V and 9 bases from J, the junction kept 10 bases outside the gene matches. The CDR3 runs to 13 residues. CDR3 loop: CASSKEGGLGQYF. Written as DNA, the CDR3 is TGTGCCAGCAGTAAGGAGGGAGGGCTGGGGCAGTACTTC.

This clonotype was detected many times. The rearrangement joins TRBV28 to TRBJ2-3; a weak D match, TRBD2 (5 bases). Germline CDR1 reads MDHEN; CDR2 reads SYDVKM. V was pared by 11 bases and J by 2 bases, with 17 bases between. The CDR3 runs to 14 residues. The CDR3: CAGSRGGPTDTQYF. The CDR3 nucleotides read TGTGCCGGGAGCAGAGGCGGACCCACAGATACGCAGTATTTT.

This clonotype was recorded many times. The chain has TRBV2 and TRBJ2-5; D is unclear. In germline, CDR1 is SNHLY, CDR2 FYNNEI. CDR3 length equals 12 residues. V gave up 7 bases and J gave up 0 bases, with 6 bases separating them. CDR3 loop: CASKDHQETQYF. CDR3 in DNA: TGTGCCAGCAAGGATCACCAAGAGACCCAGTACTTC.